The next 27 T cell receptor beta chains were all read from a single sample in a study of T cells in Graves' hyperthyroidism and ophthalmopathy. Researchers took RNA transcripts and amplified the TCR beta CDR3 regions from them. Researchers ran a first-round RT-PCR on the TCR CDR3 using the HTBI primer set. In TCRdb, the multiplex PCR reads were re-called with MiXCR into one record per CDR3 protein. The top ten hold approximately 30% of the sample, which has about 300,000 distinct CDR3 sequences, around 25% seen once. Sequencing used blood. The source of these receptors is a man aged 40-49 years with Graves' hyperthyroidism that later progressed to Graves' ophthalmopathy.

A remark on this clonotype: A much bigger clone sits one base away, suggesting this may be a read error. The CDR3 region has the DNA TGTGCCAGCTCACCACCAGGGGGGACCAAAAACATTCAGTACTTC. Amino acids: CASSPPGGTKNIQYF. The chain links TRBV18 to TRBJ2-4; tentatively, D is TRBD1 or TRBD2 (6 bases each). V lost 0 bases, J lost 2 bases, and 8 bases lay in between. The CDR3 sequence is 15 residues long. CDR1 KGHSH and CDR2 LQKENI come from the germline V gene.

The table lists this clonotype with many counts. This rearrangement joins TRBV6-5 to TRBJ1-3; D possibly corresponds to TRBD1 (5 bases). The CDR3 totals 14 residues. Between the trimmed V and J ends, which lost 5 bases and 4 bases, there was a span of 12 bases. Germline CDR1 and CDR2: MNHEY and SVGAGI. The CDR3 is CASSPGRTGNTIYF. The CDR3 DNA reads as TGTGCCAGCAGTCCGGGAAGGACAGGAAACACCATATATTTT.

In its sample, this clonotype was seen many times. Just one base apart from a much larger clone, this may be a read error. The rearrangement joins TRBV6-1 to TRBJ2-7; D is undetermined. Germline V CDR1 and CDR2: MNHNS, SASEGT. The CDR3 runs 14 residues. The CDR3 is CANSERRGSYEQYF. CDR3 DNA: TGTGCCAACAGTGAACGCCGCGGCTCCTACGAGCAGTACTTC.

There are many counts of this clonotype. The chain combines TRBV2 with TRBJ2-7; D is unclear. Germline V gene lookup returns CDR1 SNHLY and CDR2 FYNNEI. The CDR3 spans 12 residues. V gave up 6 bases and J gave up 4 bases, with 10 bases separating them. CDR3 DNA sequence: TGTGCCAGCAGCTTTGGGATTTACGAGCAGTACTTC. This gives the protein CASSFGIYEQYF. The full variable domain, in which reference TRBV2 and TRBJ2-7 provide the parts outside the CDR3, is EPEVTQTPSHQVTQMGQEVILRCVPISNHLYFYWYRQILGQKVEFLVSFYNNEISEKSEIFDDQFSVERPDGSNFTLKIRSTKLEDSAMYFCASSFGIYEQYFGPGTRLTVT.

This clonotype was seen repeatedly, ten times or more. The chain joins TRBV5-1 to TRBJ2-5, with a tentative D call TRBD1 (6 bases). The CDR3 length is 15 residues. V shed 2 bases and J shed 1 base, with 12 bases lying between them. The V gene's germline CDR1 is SGHRS and CDR2 YFSETQ. The CDR3 bases are TGCGCCAGCAGCTTCGGACAGAACCGCCAAGAGACCCAGTACTTC. Translating gives CASSFGQNRQETQYF. The whole variable domain, filled in from reference TRBV5-1 and TRBJ2-5, reads KAGVTQTPRYLIKTRGQQVTLSCSPISGHRSVSWYQQTPGQGLQFLFEYFSETQRNKGNFPGRFSGRQFSNSRSEMNVSTLELGDSALYLCASSFGQNRQETQYFGPGTRLLVL.

This clonotype was recorded at least ten times. Here the CDR3 DNA reads TGTGCCAGCAGCGCGGACAGACTAAATGAAAAACTGTTTTTT. Translating gives CASSADRLNEKLFF. V is TRBV9 and J is TRBJ1-4; possible D gene TRBD1, 6 bases. The CDR3 is made up of 14 amino acids. Looked up from germline, CDR1 is SGDLS and CDR2 is YYNGEE. The ends were cut back, 3 bases at V and 5 bases at J, with 11 bases in the middle.

This clonotype was counted many times. This chain connects TRBV27 to TRBJ2-4; TRBD1 is a possible D gene (5 bases). In germline, CDR1 is MNHEY, CDR2 SMNVEV (reference sequence). This CDR3 contains 14 residues. Trimming left V 7 bases short and J 6 bases short, with 16 bases between. CDR3 in DNA: TGTGCCAGCACCCACTCCCCCCAGGGAAACATTCAGTACTTC. Translated: CASTHSPQGNIQYF.

This clonotype was recorded at least ten times. The CDR3 DNA reads as TGCGCCACGTTCAGGGGGACGCAGTCCTACGAGCAGTACTTC. Amino acids: CATFRGTQSYEQYF. The chain has TRBV5-1 and TRBJ2-7; 7 bases map to TRBD1. CDR3 length: 14 amino acids. J gave up 1 base and V 9 bases, and 10 bases lay outside the gene matches. CDR1 and CDR2 (germline): SGHRS, YFSETQ.

This clonotype was seen ten or more times. The V call is TRBV10-3, the J call TRBJ2-7; tentatively, D is TRBD1 or TRBD2 (5 bases each). The germline V gene has CDR1 ENHRY and CDR2 SYGVKD. Trimming removed 10 bases from V and 6 bases from J, with 13 bases in between. There are 11 residues in the CDR3. The CDR3 protein is CANSRGSEQYF. CDR3 DNA: TGTGCCAATTCACGGGGCAGCGAGCAGTACTTC.

This clonotype was counted ten times or more. The V gene is TRBV3-1, the J gene TRBJ1-2; D is uncertain. Germline values: CDR1 LGHDT, CDR2 YNNKEL (reference sequence). V lost 5 bases and J lost 0, with 16 bases in between. The CDR3 sequence is 16 residues long. The chain's CDR3 is CASSTTTGSANYGYTF. CDR3 DNA sequence: TGTGCCAGCAGCACCACGACCGGGAGCGCTAACTATGGCTACACCTTC.

This clonotype has ten or more counts. The genes are TRBV7-2 and TRBJ2-7, with a tentative D call TRBD1 (5 bases). V gave up 5 bases and J gave up 1 base, with 9 bases separating them. Germline CDR1 reads SGHTA; CDR2 reads FQGNSA. The CDR3 sequence is 13 residues long. The CDR3 is CASSPQESYEQYF. The CDR3, as DNA: TGTGCCAGCAGCCCACAGGAGTCCTACGAGCAGTACTTC.

This clonotype was seen at least ten times. The J gene is TRBJ1-1, the V gene TRBV18; possibly TRBD1 for D (5 bases). There are 15 residues in the CDR3. With 3 bases removed from V and 5 bases from J, the gap between germline ends came to 16 bases. Germline values: CDR1 KGHSH, CDR2 LQKENI. The CDR3 loop is CASSPDQGRGTEAFF. DNA of the CDR3: TGTGCCAGCTCACCGGATCAGGGACGGGGAACTGAAGCTTTCTTT.

This clonotype came up many times. The chain carries TRBV4-1 and TRBJ2-7, with 8 bases matching TRBD2. Losses at the gene ends were 0 bases for V and 4 bases for J; bases not matched to a gene: 5. This CDR3 has 15 amino acids. CDR1 is MGHRA, CDR2 YSYEKL, per germline. In nucleotides, the CDR3 is TGCGCCAGCAGCCAAGAGGCGGGAGGCATTTACGAGCAGTACTTC. Its protein product is CASSQEAGGIYEQYF.

Many counts were recorded for this clonotype. This chain links TRBV5-1 with TRBJ1-1; no definite D call. This CDR3 contains 17 residues. The germline V gene has CDR1 SGHRS and CDR2 YFSETQ. Trimming removed 2 bases at V and 0 bases at J, with 17 bases between. The CDR3 bases are TGCGCCAGCAGCTTTCGCGGGGTAAGGGAGATGAACACTGAAGCTTTCTTT. This translates into CASSFRGVREMNTEAFF.

The chain recombines TRBV5-1 with TRBJ1-5, with D unclear. The V end lost 0 bases, the J end lost 2 bases, and 9 bases lay between the germline ends. This CDR3 comprises 15 residues. Per the germline V gene, CDR1 is SGHRS and CDR2 is YFSETQ. The CDR3 loop reads CASSLGPAGNQPQHF. The DNA of the CDR3 is TGCGCCAGCAGCTTGGGACCCGCGGGCAATCAGCCCCAGCATTTT.

This clonotype was detected ten times or more. The gene calls are TRBV4-1 and TRBJ1-2; 8 bases match TRBD1. J gave up 3 bases and V 1 base, and 4 bases lay outside the gene matches. This CDR3 is 15 amino acids long. The germline CDR1 and CDR2 sequences are MGHRA and YSYEKL. The DNA for the CDR3 is TGCGCCAGCAGCCAAGGGCAGGGGGCATACTATGGCTACACCTTC. Translation gives CASSQGQGAYYGYTF.

This chain uses TRBV12-3 or TRBV12-4 with TRBJ1-2, with unresolved D. The V end was cut by 4 bases, the J end by 3 bases, with 6 bases between. The CDR3 length is 12 residues. CDR3 sequence reads: CASSYIDYGYTF. The CDR3 DNA sequence: TGTGCCAGCAGTTACATTGACTATGGCTACACCTTC.

This clonotype was seen repeatedly, ten times or more. The V gene is TRBV12-3 or TRBV12-4, the J gene TRBJ1-2; D gene unclear. This CDR3 has 14 amino acids. The V end lost 3 bases, the J end lost 2 bases, and 10 bases lay between the germline ends. In nucleotides, the CDR3 is TGTGCCAGCAGTTTTTGGCAGGCCAACTATGGCTACACCTTC. Protein sequence: CASSFWQANYGYTF.

This clonotype showed up many times. The chain employs TRBV2 and TRBJ1-6, with 11 bases identical to TRBD1. CDR1 and CDR2 (germline): SNHLY, FYNNEI. V lost 6 bases and J lost 6; bases outside the gene matches: 4. This CDR3 spans 15 amino acids. CDR3: CASSGTGGPNSPLHF. In DNA form, the CDR3 reads TGTGCCAGCAGCGGGACAGGGGGACCTAATTCACCCCTCCACTTT.

The rearrangement uses TRBV28 and TRBJ1-1; 12 bases map to TRBD1. The germline gives CDR1 MDHEN, CDR2 SYDVKM. The length of the CDR3 is 15 residues. With V trimmed by 6 bases and J by 5 bases, 7 bases remained unmatched. The CDR3 loop reads CASRTRDRGHTEAFF. The CDR3 DNA reads as TGTGCCAGCAGAACCCGGGACAGGGGGCATACTGAAGCTTTCTTT.

V gene TRBV6-2 or TRBV6-3 combines with J gene TRBJ2-6; D gene ambiguous. CDR3 size: 15 residues. Germline V lookup: CDR1 MNHEY, CDR2 SVGEGT. V lost 7 bases, J lost 0 bases, and 10 bases lay in between. The CDR3 sequence is CASTLRSSGANVLTF. In nucleotides, the CDR3 is TGTGCCAGCACCCTGAGAAGCTCTGGGGCCAACGTCCTGACTTTC.

In its sample, this clonotype was seen many times. This chain links TRBV12-3 or TRBV12-4 with TRBJ1-1; a possible D gene is TRBD1 (6 bases). Trimming cost V 6 bases and J 10 bases, with 12 bases left between them. The CDR3 sequence is 11 residues long. The CDR3 here is CASRQGSRAFF. Here the CDR3 DNA reads TGTGCCAGCAGACAGGGTTCGAGAGCTTTCTTT.

This clonotype is a singleton in its sample. V is TRBV29-1 and J is TRBJ1-1; tentatively, D is TRBD1 (6 bases). V was shortened by 5 bases and J by 1 base, with 23 bases between the two germline ends. Germline lookup yields CDR1 SQVTM and CDR2 ANQGSEA. There are 17 residues in the CDR3. For the CDR3, the DNA is TGCAGCGTTTTCCGTCAGGGGAGTTCCCAAAAGAACACTGAAGCTTTCTTT. This translates into CSVFRQGSSQKNTEAFF.

This clonotype was found many times. The genes are TRBV20-1 and TRBJ1-1; 7 bases are shared with TRBD1. V was pared by 2 bases and J by 0 bases, with 6 bases of the junction left unmatched. Germline V lookup: CDR1 DFQATT, CDR2 SNEGSKA (reference sequence). The CDR3 spans 15 residues. In nucleotides, the CDR3 is TGCAGTGCTAGATCTACCGGGACAGTGAACACTGAAGCTTTCTTT. Encoded protein: CSARSTGTVNTEAFF.

This clonotype was detected ten times or more. The chain recombines TRBV5-8 with TRBJ2-5; TRBD1 agrees at 7 bases. CDR1 SGHTS and CDR2 YDEGEE come from the germline V gene. This CDR3 is built from 15 residues. The trim removed 4 bases at V and 5 bases at J, leaving 11 bases unmatched. In DNA, the CDR3 is TGTGCCAGCAGCCGTCCGACAGGGAGTCGGGAGACCCAGTACTTC. Protein: CASSRPTGSRETQYF.

This clonotype was observed at least ten times. This chain's CDR3 is CASSRTGRQETQYF. The CDR3 nucleotides are TGTGCCAGCAGTCGCACAGGGCGCCAAGAGACCCAGTACTTC. This chain links TRBV28 with TRBJ2-5; TRBD1 might be the D (6 bases). There are 14 residues in the CDR3. Germline CDR1 is MDHEN and CDR2 is SYDVKM. The germline V and J ends were trimmed by 5 bases and 1 base, with 11 bases remaining between them.

This clonotype occurred many times. The CDR3 nucleotides read TGTGCCAGCAGCCAAGGGGGGGAGGGATCCTACGAGCAGTACTTC. Amino acid sequence: CASSQGGEGSYEQYF. The V gene is TRBV4-2, the J gene TRBJ2-7; 7 bases fit TRBD2. From germline, CDR1 is LGHNA and CDR2 YNFKEQ. The CDR3 contains 15 residues. Trimming removed 1 base from V and 1 base from J; junction bases left unmatched: 4.